What follows are 24 T cell receptor beta chains derived from one specimen sequenced in a study of cytomegalovirus exposure and HLA in healthy donors. Vbeta (60) and Jbeta (13) primers were used in the PCR. Sequencing used immunoSEQ multiplex PCR; TCRdb keeps in-frame clones, though not all of them. The listing contains under 200,000 clones. Sequencing was done on a sample of PBMCs. These receptors all come from a woman aged 18-29 years in good health and CMV-seropositive.

This chain links TRBV5-5 with TRBJ1-1; possible D gene TRBD1, 5 bases. This CDR3 region has 18 residues. V was pared by 0 bases and J by 1 base, with 19 bases between. Germline V gives CDR1 SGHKS, CDR2 YYEKEE (reference sequence). The CDR3 is CASSLGLEGLLKNTEAFF. The CDR3, as DNA: TGTGCCAGCAGCTTGGGTTTAGAGGGACTCCTCAAGAACACTGAAGCTTTCTTT.

The V gene is TRBV4-1, the J gene TRBJ2-7; the D gene is possibly TRBD2 (6 bases). The CDR3 is 14 amino acids. V lost 3 bases and J 5 bases, leaving 14 bases between the germline ends. Germline V lookup: CDR1 MGHRA, CDR2 YSYEKL. CDR3 loop: CASSQERGVHEQYF. The CDR3 DNA reads TGCGCCAGCAGCCAGGAGCGCGGGGTCCACGAGCAGTACTTC.

The chain combines TRBV19 with TRBJ1-4; D possibly corresponds to TRBD1 (5 bases). CDR1 is LNHDA, CDR2 SQIVND, per germline (reference sequence). V was pared by 4 bases and J by 8 bases, with 26 bases between. This CDR3 contains 18 residues. DNA for the CDR3: TGTGCCAGTAGTAACCAGCGAGAGACCCGGGGGGATTGGGAAAAACTGTTTTTT. Its translation is CASSNQRETRGDWEKLFF.

The J gene is TRBJ1-2, the V gene TRBV6-5, with a tentative D call TRBD1 (6 bases). With 4 bases removed from V and 3 bases from J, the gap between germline ends came to 15 bases. The CDR3 spans 15 residues. Germline lookup yields CDR1 MNHEY and CDR2 SVGAGI. The CDR3 DNA sequence: TGTGCCAGCAGTTTTTCCGAACAGGGTTACTATGGCTACACCTTC. Residues: CASSFSEQGYYGYTF.

V gene TRBV18 combines with J gene TRBJ2-7; 8 bases are a match to TRBD1. Germline CDR1 is KGHSH and CDR2 is LQKENI. The V gene end was trimmed by 3 bases and the J gene end by 7 bases; junction bases not matched to a gene: 5. This CDR3 comprises 13 residues. In nucleotides, the CDR3 is TGTGCCAGCTCACCTGCAGGGGGCTGGGAGCAGTACTTC. Residues: CASSPAGGWEQYF.

CDR3: CAWRRGNYGYTF. The CDR3 region has the DNA TGTGCCTGGAGAAGGGGGAACTATGGCTACACCTTC. The chain has TRBV30 and TRBJ1-2, with D possibly being TRBD1 (6 bases). The CDR3 contains 12 residues. V lost 3 bases and J 2 bases, leaving 7 bases between the germline ends. The V gene's germline CDR1 is GTSNPN and CDR2 SVGIG (reference sequence).

The chain employs TRBV7-9 and TRBJ2-1; D gene unclear. Germline V gene data show CDR1 as SEHNR and CDR2 as FQNEAQ (reference sequence). Trimming shortened V by 5 bases and J by 6 bases, and 8 bases separated the two germline ends. The CDR3 runs to 12 residues. CDR3 residues: CASSQFLNEQFF. The CDR3 DNA is TGTGCCAGCAGCCAGTTTCTCAATGAGCAGTTCTTC. The full variable domain, its missing parts supplied by reference TRBV7-9 and TRBJ2-1, is DTGVSQNPRHKITKRGQNVTFRCDPISEHNRLYWYRQTLGQGPEFLTYFQNEAQLEKSRLLSDRFSAERPKGSFSTLEIQRTEQGDSAMYLCASSQFLNEQFFGPGTRLTVL.

This rearrangement joins TRBV19 to TRBJ2-1; 9 bases line up with TRBD2. CDR3 length: 14 residues. Germline CDR1 reads LNHDA; CDR2 reads SQIVND (reference sequence). The trim removed 10 bases at V and 6 bases at J, leaving 10 bases unmatched. The CDR3 is CATGGLAYVNEQFF. The CDR3 bases are TGTGCCACCGGAGGACTAGCGTACGTCAATGAGCAGTTCTTC.

The V gene is TRBV2, the J gene TRBJ2-7; 7 bases agree with TRBD2. The CDR3 covers 15 residues. Germline V gene lookup returns CDR1 SNHLY and CDR2 FYNNEI. The junction had 8 bases not matched to a gene; V was cut back by 2 bases and J by 4 bases. CDR3 in amino acids: CASSEPSGRRYEQYF. The CDR3, as DNA: TGTGCCAGCAGTGAACCATCCGGGAGGCGATACGAGCAGTACTTC.

This chain connects TRBV5-1 to TRBJ1-4; TRBD1 is a possible D gene (6 bases). The V gene's germline CDR1 is SGHRS and CDR2 YFSETQ. The CDR3 contains 16 residues. Deletions cut 3 bases from V and 0 bases from J, with 12 bases between. In DNA form, the CDR3 reads TGCGCCAGCAGCTCCGGACAGTTTGCAACTAATGAAAAACTGTTTTTT. It yields the protein CASSSGQFATNEKLFF.

In nucleotides, the CDR3 is TGTGCCAGCAGCTTAGCGGGAGGGCACACAGATACGCAGTATTTT. It specifies CASSLAGGHTDTQYF. J is TRBJ2-3 and V is TRBV7-6; 7 nucleotides agree with TRBD2. The CDR3 extends over 15 amino acids. The J segment lost 2 bases and the V segment lost 0 bases, leaving 2 bases of the junction unmatched. Germline CDR1 reads SGHVS; CDR2 reads FNYEAQ.

The chain uses TRBV6-5 and TRBJ2-3; 9 bases fit TRBD2. The CDR3 is 16 residues long. CDR1 is MNHEY, CDR2 SVGAGI, per germline. V was pared by 0 bases and J by 3 bases, with 4 bases of the junction left unmatched. The CDR3 DNA sequence: TGTGCCAGCAGTTACTCGGCGGGAGGGACGACAGATACGCAGTATTTT. Translating gives CASSYSAGGTTDTQYF.

The CDR3 region is CASRDQGVDGYTF. The DNA for the CDR3 is TGCGCCAGCAGGGACCAGGGGGTTGATGGCTACACCTTC. The V call is TRBV5-1, the J call TRBJ1-2, with 7 bases identical to TRBD1. Per germline, CDR1 SGHRS and CDR2 YFSETQ. The CDR3 totals 13 residues. With 5 bases clipped from V and 6 bases from J, the junction kept 7 bases outside the gene matches.

V gene TRBV30 combines with J gene TRBJ1-2; TRBD1 matches 10 bases. CDR3 length: 13 amino acids. CDR1 and CDR2 from the germline V gene are GTSNPN and SVGIG (reference sequence). The V segment lost 1 base and the J segment 8 bases; nucleotides outside the gene matches: 4. The DNA of the CDR3 is TGTGCCTGGAGTGGGACAGGGGGAGAAGGCTACACCTTC. Translation gives CAWSGTGGEGYTF.

The chain links TRBV5-1 to TRBJ2-3, with a weak D call TRBD2 (6 bases). The CDR3 spans 15 residues. Germline V gene sequence: CDR1 SGHRS, CDR2 YFSETQ. V dropped 4 bases and J dropped 3 bases, with 15 bases sitting between them. Here the CDR3 reads CASSRDGGLTDTQYF. The DNA for the CDR3 is TGCGCCAGCAGCCGTGATGGGGGGTTGACAGATACGCAGTATTTT.

This chain connects TRBV5-1 to TRBJ2-1; D remains unclear. This CDR3 comprises 12 residues. The V end lost 6 bases, the J end lost 6 bases, and 10 bases lay between the germline ends. Germline CDR1 reads SGHRS; CDR2 reads YFSETQ. The CDR3 is CASTGYLNEQFF. Written as DNA, the CDR3 is TGCGCCAGCACCGGGTATCTCAATGAGCAGTTCTTC.

The chain carries TRBV7-6 and TRBJ2-5; tentative D call: TRBD2 (5 bases). This CDR3 region has 17 residues. Germline V gene data show CDR1 as SGHVS and CDR2 as FNYEAQ. Trimming took 0 bases from V and 2 from J, leaving 16 bases between them. DNA of the CDR3: TGTGCCAGCAGCTTAGCGCGCGAGCGGTACCTTCAAGAGACCCAGTACTTC. It is translated as CASSLARERYLQETQYF.

The J gene is TRBJ1-2, the V gene TRBV5-1, with 7 bases fitting TRBD1. Germline V gene data show CDR1 as SGHRS and CDR2 as YFSETQ. The CDR3 is 13 amino acids. V lost 3 bases and J lost 4; bases outside the gene matches: 3. The chain's CDR3 is CASSSGQRYGYTF. The CDR3 region has the DNA TGCGCCAGCAGCTCGGGACAGCGCTATGGCTACACCTTC.

The chain is built from TRBV11-2 and TRBJ2-7; TRBD1 matches 12 bases. With V trimmed by 5 bases and J by 3 bases, 5 bases remained unmatched. CDR3 size: 15 residues. Germline values: CDR1 SGHAT, CDR2 FQNNGV. The CDR3 sequence: CASSPGTGGVYEQYF. The CDR3 DNA reads as TGTGCCAGCAGCCCAGGGACAGGGGGCGTCTACGAGCAGTACTTC.

The chain links TRBV2 to TRBJ1-3; D is undetermined. Trimming left V 3 bases short and J 10 bases short, with 13 bases between. Germline CDR1 reads SNHLY; CDR2 reads FYNNEI. CDR3 length equals 13 residues. The CDR3, as DNA: TGTGCCAGCAGTGACTCCGGGGAAGGGACCATATATTTT. Its translation is CASSDSGEGTIYF. The full variable domain, completed using reference TRBV2 and TRBJ1-3, is EPEVTQTPSHQVTQMGQEVILRCVPISNHLYFYWYRQILGQKVEFLVSFYNNEISEKSEIFDDQFSVERPDGSNFTLKIRSTKLEDSAMYFCASSDSGEGTIYFGEGSWLTVV.

The CDR3 loop is CASSLVAGGGETQYF. CDR3 nucleotides: TGTGCCAGCAGCTTAGTTGCGGGGGGAGGAGAGACCCAGTACTTC. V gene TRBV7-2 combines with J gene TRBJ2-5; 8 bases map to TRBD2. This CDR3 is 15 amino acids long. Germline CDR1 and CDR2: SGHTA and FQGNSA. The ends lost 1 base at V and 4 bases at J; junction bases unmatched: 5.

The V gene is TRBV6-8, the J gene TRBJ2-7; TRBD1 matches 12 bases. The CDR3 is made up of 13 amino acids. Trimming at V came to 9 bases and at J to 6 bases, leaving 6 bases not matched to a gene. CDR1 and CDR2 (germline): MNHGY, SAAAGT. This CDR3 reads CARPGQGAGEQYF. CDR3 DNA: TGTGCCAGACCGGGACAGGGGGCGGGCGAGCAGTACTTC.

The chain recombines TRBV25-1 with TRBJ1-2, with D unresolved. The CDR3 sequence is 14 residues long. Trimming stripped 2 bases from V and 1 base from J, with 8 bases between. Germline loops: CDR1 MGHDK, CDR2 SYGVNS. CDR3 bases: TGTGCCAGCAGTGAAGCCGGGAATAACTATGGCTACACCTTC. It yields the protein CASSEAGNNYGYTF.

CDR3 protein: CASSLASSGLYEQYF. As DNA, the CDR3 is TGTGCCAGCAGCTTAGCTTCTAGCGGCCTGTACGAGCAGTACTTC. This chain joins TRBV7-2 and TRBJ2-5; 7 nucleotides line up with TRBD2. The tail of the sequence fits TRBJ2-7 better, so the J call may be wrong. Germline V gene data show CDR1 as SGHTA and CDR2 as FQGNSA. This CDR3 is 15 amino acids long.